This T cell receptor (beta chain) was profiled in a study of cytomegalovirus exposure and HLA in healthy donors. Whole-study results and caveats: A later analysis appeared to link common viral pathogens to several of the most significant clusters. Presence/absence analyses rested on an assumption that sequencing depth was roughly uniform across donors. It was reported that TCR beta sequences correctly inferred the HLA-A and HLA-B alleles for most subjects.

Concerning this clone: Its antigen is not known.

It was with 60 Vbeta and 13 Jbeta primers that the PCR ran. The assay was immunoSEQ multiplex PCR, and TCRdb's table has in-frame clones only and misses some. The sample includes about 190,000 clones, roughly four fifths of them seen just once. The CDR3 totals 17 residues. Germline CDR1 is SGDLS and CDR2 is YYNGEE. V shed 0 bases and J shed 2 bases, with 14 bases lying between them. The chain carries TRBV9 and TRBJ1-4, with a tentative D call TRBD1 (5 bases). The sequenced sample consisted of PBMCs. This sequence originates from a woman aged 25 to 45 in good health and CMV-seropositive. The DNA for the CDR3 is TGTGCCAGCAGCGTAGGTGGGGGGAGGCGGACTAATGAAAAACTGTTTTTT. It encodes CASSVGGGRRTNEKLFF.